This is a list of T cell receptor beta chains from one sample in a study of post-analysis software for immune sequencing data. Via MiXCR, TCRdb re-called the PCR reads, giving one row per CDR3 protein. Of approximately 160,000 distinct CDR3 sequences in the sample, about 32% are singletons; the top ten hold about 1.4%. The sequencing input was blood. These receptors all come from a girl under 18 with multiple sclerosis. Both conserved end residues are part of each CDR3. Each record gives: D gene, CDR3 length, V gene, J gene, clone size, CDR3 DNA, CDR3 protein. D genes are given only for firm matches. Clone size appears in some rows only: once, few, many, or a class for an expanded clone.

>.|13|TRBV30|TRBJ1-1|few
TGTGCCTGGAGTGTGGGCAGGGGAACTGAAGCTTTCTTT
CAWSVGRGTEAFF
>.|17|TRBV11-2|TRBJ2-2|.
TGTGCCAGCAGCCCCGCCCCCTGGAGGGCGAACACCGGGGAGCTGTTTTTT
CASSPAPWRANTGELFF
>.|19|TRBV6-5|TRBJ2-1|.
TGTGCCAGCAGTAACGAAAGGTGGACAAAATCCTCCCTTGTCAATGAGCAGTTCTTC
CASSNERWTKSSLVNEQFF
>.|14|TRBV29-1|TRBJ1-4|.
TGCAGCGCGTCCCTCAGGCTTTCGAATGAAAAACTGTTTTTT
CSASLRLSNEKLFF
>TRBD2|19|TRBV5-1|TRBJ2-5|.
TGCGCCAGCAGCTTGGCCGGATTAGCGGGCACCTCGAAGGAAGAGACCCAGTACTTC
CASSLAGLAGTSKEETQYF
>TRBD2|14|TRBV4-1|TRBJ2-7|many
TGCGCCAGCAGCCCCCTAGCGGGACCCTACGAGCAGTACTTC
CASSPLAGPYEQYF
>TRBD1|12|TRBV25-1|TRBJ1-1|.
TGTGCCAGCAGTGCCCCGGGACAGGAAACTTTCTTT
CASSAPGQETFF
>.|15|TRBV28|TRBJ2-7|.
TGTGCCAGCAGGCCTCCGGAACAGGGTCGCTACGAGCAGTACTTC
CASRPPEQGRYEQYF
>.|13|TRBV20-1|TRBJ2-3|few
TGCAGTGCCACTAGGGGGGCCGGAGATACGCAGTATTTT
CSATRGAGDTQYF
>TRBD2|18|TRBV4-2|TRBJ2-5|.
TGTGCCAGCAGCCGAGATGTTGTGAGGACTAGTAGTCACAATGAGCAGTACTTC
CASSRDVVRTSSHNEQYF
>TRBD2|15|TRBV5-1|TRBJ2-1|.
TGCGCCAGCAGCTTGACTAGCGGGACCATGGATGAGCAGTTCTTC
CASSLTSGTMDEQFF
>TRBD1|17|TRBV24-1|TRBJ2-3|many
TGTGCCACCAGTGATGTTGGGACAGGGATTAGCACAGATACGCAGTATTTT
CATSDVGTGISTDTQYF
>.|16|TRBV5-1|TRBJ2-7|.
TGCGCCAGCAGCTTGGGGGGCGGCGGAAGCTCCTACGAGCAGTACTTC
CASSLGGGGSSYEQYF
>.|14|TRBV12-3/TRBV12-4|TRBJ1-5|.
TGTGCCAGCAGTGATGGTAGAGCCAATCAGCCCCAGCATTTT
CASSDGRANQPQHF
>.|13|TRBV28|TRBJ2-2|few
TGTGCCAGCATCGAGGCAAACACCGGGGAGCTGTTTTTT
CASIEANTGELFF
>.|12|TRBV20-1|TRBJ2-5|many
TGCAGTGCACTACTGGGCCTCGAAGTGCAGTACTTC
CSALLGLEVQYF
>TRBD2|19|TRBV6-1|TRBJ2-1|few
TGTGCCAGCAGTATGAGCGTCTACTTACTAGCGGGAGAGTACAATGAGCAGTTCTTC
CASSMSVYLLAGEYNEQFF
>.|16|TRBV5-1|TRBJ2-2|.
TGCGCCAGCAGCTATGGCTTCCAGGGAGGAACCGGGGAGCTGTTTTTT
CASSYGFQGGTGELFF
>.|17|TRBV21-1|TRBJ1-5|.
TGTGCCAGCACCACAACGCTTGGCAATATAAGCAATCAGCCCCAGCATTTT
CASTTTLGNISNQPQHF
>.|14|TRBV29-1|TRBJ1-5|once
TGCAGCGTTGCCGATAAGGGGACGAATCAGCCCCAGCATTTT
CSVADKGTNQPQHF
>.|12|TRBV7-9|TRBJ1-1|.
TGTGCCAGCAGCTTTGGAGACACTGAAGCTTTCTTT
CASSFGDTEAFF
>TRBD2|16|TRBV5-1|TRBJ2-7|many
TGCGCCAGCAGCCTGGGACTAGCGGGAGCCTCCTACGAGCAGTACTTC
CASSLGLAGASYEQYF
>.|14|TRBV20-1|TRBJ1-1|many
TGCAGTGCTAGCGAGGCGAAAGTCGGCACTGAAGCTTTCTTT
CSASEAKVGTEAFF
>.|14|TRBV9|TRBJ1-4|few
TGTGCCAGCAGCGTAGAAGCGGAGGGTGAAAAACTGTTTTTT
CASSVEAEGEKLFF
>.|11|TRBV7-2|TRBJ2-5|few
TGTGCCAGCAGCTTCCTGGAGACCCAGTACTTC
CASSFLETQYF
>TRBD2|15|TRBV6-5|TRBJ2-5|many
TGTGCCAGCAGTTCCCACGGGACTAGCCAAGAGACCCAGTACTTC
CASSSHGTSQETQYF
>.|15|TRBV2|TRBJ2-5|many
TGTGCCAGCACCAAGGAAAGGGTCCAACTCGAGACCCAGTACTTC
CASTKERVQLETQYF
>TRBD1|15|TRBV5-1|TRBJ1-4|few
TGCGCCAGCAGCTTGGAACGGGACAGGGCCGAAAAACTGTTTTTT
CASSLERDRAEKLFF
>.|13|TRBV20-1|TRBJ2-1|.
TGCAGTGCTAGAGACACGGAATACAATGAGCAGTTCTTC
CSARDTEYNEQFF
>TRBD2|16|TRBV12-3/TRBV12-4|TRBJ2-5|.
TGTGCCAGCAGTGCGGGACTAGCGGTAAACCAAGAGACCCAGTACTTC
CASSAGLAVNQETQYF
>.|11|TRBV12-3/TRBV12-4|TRBJ2-7|many
TGTGCCAGCACCCTATTCGGCGAGCAGTACTTC
CASTLFGEQYF
>.|12|TRBV2|TRBJ1-1|few
TGTGCCAGCAGTGAACTAGGGAAAGAAGCTTTCTTT
CASSELGKEAFF
>.|12|TRBV10-3|TRBJ2-5|many
TGTGCCATCAGTGACAGGGAAGAGACCCAGTACTTC
CAISDREETQYF
>.|15|TRBV5-1|TRBJ2-7|few
TGCGCCAGCAGCCCCGGGACGGTAAGCTCCTACGAGCAGTACTTC
CASSPGTVSSYEQYF
>.|13|TRBV12-3/TRBV12-4|TRBJ1-2|.
TGTGCCAGCAGTGGACAGAATCACTATGGCTACACCTTC
CASSGQNHYGYTF
>.|15|TRBV29-1|TRBJ1-1|many
TGCAGCGTTGAAGAAGGGGGGGGCGGATACACTGAAGCTTTCTTT
CSVEEGGGGYTEAFF
>.|13|TRBV20-1|TRBJ2-7|few
TGCAGTGCTGGCCGGGACGGCTACGAAGGGCAGTACTTC
CSAGRDGYEGQYF
>TRBD1|14|TRBV12-3/TRBV12-4|TRBJ1-6|few
TGTGCCAGCAGTTTAATGACAGGGGAATCACCCCTCCACTTT
CASSLMTGESPLHF
>.|14|TRBV28|TRBJ2-7|.
TGTGCCAGCAGTTTCTCCCGACAGAACTACGAGCAGTACTTC
CASSFSRQNYEQYF
>.|14|TRBV5-6|TRBJ2-5|many
TGTGCCAGCAGCTTGGATAGCGTCAAGGAGACCCAGTACTTC
CASSLDSVKETQYF
>TRBD1|18|TRBV7-2|TRBJ1-5|.
TGTGCCAGCAGCTTAACCCAGCCCGGGACAGGGGGTTTTCAGCCCCAGCATTTT
CASSLTQPGTGGFQPQHF
>.|13|TRBV12-3/TRBV12-4|TRBJ2-3|many
TGTGCCAGCAGGGGTTGGTCCACAGATACGCAGTATTTT
CASRGWSTDTQYF
>.|17|TRBV4-2|TRBJ1-2|.
TGTGCCAGCAGCCAAGTTATCACTCCCGGTCATAACTATGGCTACGCCTTC
CASSQVITPGHNYGYAF
>TRBD1|14|TRBV4-1|TRBJ2-4|once
TGCGCCAGCAGCTTGGGACAGGGAGGAAACATTCAGTACTTC
CASSLGQGGNIQYF
>.|15|TRBV6-1|TRBJ1-1|few
TGTGCCAGCAGTGCGAGCGGCATTATGAACACTGAAGCTTTCTTT
CASSASGIMNTEAFF
>.|16|TRBV7-9|TRBJ2-7|.
TGTGCCAGCAGCTTATCTGCAATGGACAGCTCCTACGAGCAGTACTTC
CASSLSAMDSSYEQYF
>.|14|TRBV20-1|TRBJ2-7|many
TGCAGTGCTATCCCGACAGCTATCTCCTACGAGCAGTACTTC
CSAIPTAISYEQYF
>TRBD2|16|TRBV2|TRBJ2-3|many
TGTGCCAGCAGGCCGCGACTAGCGGGAGCGACAGATACGCAGTATTTT
CASRPRLAGATDTQYF
>TRBD2|16|TRBV5-6|TRBJ2-1|.
TGTGCCAGCACCCTACTTAGCAGGATCGGGAGGAATGAGCAGTTCTTC
CASTLLSRIGRNEQFF
>.|15|TRBV6-1|TRBJ2-5|.
TGTGCCAGCAGTGGAGAGGGCTCTAGCCTAGAGACCCAGTACTTC
CASSGEGSSLETQYF
>.|12|TRBV29-1|TRBJ1-2|many
TGCAGCGTCCCGGAAGGGACTTATGGCTACACCTTC
CSVPEGTYGYTF
>.|14|TRBV7-9|TRBJ1-1|many
TGTGCCAGCAGCCCCAGGCCAGGGAACACTGAAGCTTTCTTT
CASSPRPGNTEAFF
>TRBD1|14|TRBV18|TRBJ2-2|.
TGTGCCAGCTCATCCGACAGGGGGACCGGGGAGCTGTTTTTT
CASSSDRGTGELFF
>.|13|TRBV12-3/TRBV12-4|TRBJ2-7|.
TGTGCCAGCAGTTTTCTACGGGGTGGCGAGCAGTACTTC
CASSFLRGGEQYF
>.|11|TRBV6-2/TRBV6-3|TRBJ2-1|many
TGTGCCAGCAGAAAGTACAATGAGCAGTTCTTC
CASRKYNEQFF
>.|18|TRBV5-1|TRBJ2-7|.
TGCGCCAGCAGCTTTATATCTACCCGGGACAAGTTCTCCTACGAGCAGTACTTC
CASSFISTRDKFSYEQYF
>TRBD1|17|TRBV4-1|TRBJ1-3|.
TGCGCCAACAGCCCGACAGGGGGCGGCGCGGGGGGAAACACCATATATTTT
CANSPTGGGAGGNTIYF
>.|16|TRBV6-1|TRBJ2-7|.
TGTGCCAGCAGTGATGGGGGCGGTTCGTTCTCCTACGAGCAGTACTTC
CASSDGGGSFSYEQYF
>TRBD1|14|TRBV20-1|TRBJ1-1|few
TGCAGTGCTACCGGGACAGGGCAGTTTACTGAAGCTTTCTTT
CSATGTGQFTEAFF
>.|19|TRBV6-1|TRBJ2-6|.
TGTGCCAGCAATCTATTGGGACACCTTTTCAGCTCTGGGGCCAACGTCCTGACTTTC
CASNLLGHLFSSGANVLTF